The 25 T cell receptor beta chains below come from one sample, sequenced in a study of cytomegalovirus exposure and HLA in healthy donors. 60 Vbeta and 13 Jbeta primers were used in PCR. Sequencing was performed with immunoSEQ multiplex PCR; in TCRdb, only in-frame clones are kept and a portion is missing. This sample has about 130,000 clones, with 80% found just once. The material sequenced was PBMCs. The source of these receptors is a man younger than 45 in good health and CMV-seropositive.

The rearrangement links TRBV19 to TRBJ1-5; possible D gene TRBD1, 5 bases. Germline CDR1 LNHDA, CDR2 SQIVND (reference sequence). The CDR3 totals 15 residues. V lost 0 bases and J 5 bases, leaving 11 bases between the germline ends. CDR3 region: CASSIESSGDQPQHF. For the CDR3, the DNA is TGTGCCAGTAGTATAGAATCCTCGGGGGATCAGCCCCAGCATTTT.

The chain uses TRBV5-1 and TRBJ2-2, with D unclear. Germline V CDR1 and CDR2: SGHRS, YFSETQ. This CDR3 has 16 amino acids. V was cut by 0 bases and J by 2 bases, with 11 bases left in between. CDR3 nucleotide sequence: TGCGCCAGCAGCTTGGCCGTAACAAGTAACACCGGGGAGCTGTTTTTT. This sequence encodes CASSLAVTSNTGELFF. Full variable domain (rest looked up from reference TRBV5-1 and TRBJ2-2): KAGVTQTPRYLIKTRGQQVTLSCSPISGHRSVSWYQQTPGQGLQFLFEYFSETQRNKGNFPGRFSGRQFSNSRSEMNVSTLELGDSALYLCASSLAVTSNTGELFFGEGSRLTVL.

This chain connects TRBV28 to TRBJ1-3; D is unresolved. CDR1 MDHEN and CDR2 SYDVKM come from the germline V gene. This CDR3 region has 14 residues. Trimming left V 4 bases short and J 1 base short, with 8 bases between. In DNA form, the CDR3 reads TGTGCCAGCAGTTCACTGATTTCTGGAAACACCATATATTTT. It specifies CASSSLISGNTIYF.

The sample holds a few counts of this clone. The chain combines TRBV4-2 with TRBJ2-1; 8 nucleotides match TRBD2. Losses at the gene ends were 3 bases for V and 8 bases for J; bases not matched to a gene: 12. CDR3 length: 16 residues. Germline values: CDR1 LGHNA, CDR2 YNFKEQ. The CDR3 is CASSHLGTRGTHEQFF. The CDR3 bases are TGTGCCAGCAGCCATCTCGGGACTAGAGGAACTCATGAGCAGTTCTTC.

V gene TRBV2 combines with J gene TRBJ1-1, with 7 bases matching TRBD1. V gave up 6 bases and J gave up 10 bases; unmatched junction bases: 11. CDR3 length equals 13 residues. Germline CDR1 and CDR2: SNHLY and FYNNEI. CDR3 region: CASRPRDSPRAFF. The DNA of the CDR3 is TGTGCCAGCAGGCCCCGGGACAGCCCAAGAGCTTTCTTT.

Worth noting for this clone: Different DNA sequences within this sample yield the same CDR3. J is TRBJ1-2 and V is TRBV9, with 7 nucleotides matching TRBD1. Germline assignment: CDR1 SGDLS and CDR2 YYNGEE. This CDR3 comprises 15 residues. V dropped 4 bases and J dropped 8; count of bases not matched to a gene: 14. CDR3 coding DNA: TGTGCCAGCAGCTCCGTAGAGAGGGACAGAACCGGCTACACCTTC. Amino acids: CASSSVERDRTGYTF. Together with reference TRBV9 and TRBJ1-2, the CDR3 gives the full variable domain: DSGVTQTPKHLITATGQRVTLRCSPRSGDLSVYWYQQSLDQGLQFLIQYYNGEERAKGNILERFSAQQFPDLHSELNLSSLELGDSALYFCASSSVERDRTGYTFGSGTRLTVV.

V usage is TRBV23-1 and J usage is TRBJ1-4, with TRBD1 matching 9 bases. TRBV23-1 is given ORF status, its function remaining uncertain. This CDR3 contains 18 residues. Trimming at V came to 7 bases and at J to 3 bases, leaving 15 bases not matched to a gene. The CDR3 DNA reads TGCGCCAGCACTCACAGGGGGCTTGGATCAACAGCTAATGAAAAACTGTTTTTT. Translated: CASTHRGLGSTANEKLFF.

The CDR3 loop reads CSGLQENTGELFF. The CDR3 bases are TGCAGCGGATTACAGGAGAACACCGGGGAGCTGTTTTTT. This chain uses TRBV29-1 with TRBJ2-2; tentatively, D is TRBD1 (5 bases). This CDR3 is 13 amino acids long. Per germline, CDR1 SQVTM and CDR2 ANQGSEA. V was trimmed by 7 bases and J by 1 base, leaving 10 bases between them.

This rearrangement joins TRBV2 to TRBJ2-5; D ambiguous. This CDR3 has 13 amino acids. The V gene's germline CDR1 is SNHLY and CDR2 FYNNEI. V was shortened by 9 bases and J by 2 bases, with 13 bases between the two germline ends. The CDR3 DNA reads as TGTGCCAGGACGAACAGACCTCAAGAGACCCAGTACTTC. Protein: CARTNRPQETQYF.

The chain links TRBV5-1 to TRBJ2-2, with a tentative D call TRBD2 (7 bases). V shed 4 bases and J shed 4 bases, with 20 bases lying between them. The germline gives CDR1 SGHRS, CDR2 YFSETQ. This CDR3 is built from 17 residues. The CDR3 protein is CASSRGGGGLGTGELFF. The CDR3 nucleotides are TGCGCCAGCAGCCGCGGAGGGGGGGGCCTGGGCACCGGGGAGCTGTTTTTT.

The chain is built from TRBV9 and TRBJ2-3, with 7 bases fitting TRBD1. V was clipped by 0 bases and J by 2 bases; unmatched bases: 3. Germline CDR1 SGDLS, CDR2 YYNGEE. This CDR3 region has 15 residues. The CDR3 sequence: CASSVGGGDTDTQYF. CDR3 in DNA: TGTGCCAGCAGCGTAGGAGGGGGCGACACAGATACGCAGTATTTT.

The genes are TRBV10-2 and TRBJ2-7; D unresolved. The CDR3 loop spans 10 amino acids. Trimming shortened V by 3 bases and J by 9 bases, and 6 bases separated the two germline ends. Germline V gene sequence: CDR1 WSHSY, CDR2 SAAADI. The CDR3 DNA sequence: TGCGCCAGCAGTGATGGCGGGCAGTACTTC. It yields the protein CASSDGGQYF.

This clone was seen once. The chain is built from TRBV5-1 and TRBJ2-1, with 10 bases lining up with TRBD1. The CDR3 has 16 amino acids. CDR1 and CDR2 from the germline V gene are SGHRS and YFSETQ. The junction had 7 bases not matched to a gene; V was cut back by 3 bases and J by 4 bases. CDR3 residues: CASSYNRDRGYNEQFF. For the CDR3, the DNA is TGCGCCAGCAGCTACAACCGGGACAGGGGATACAATGAGCAGTTCTTC.

The chain combines TRBV30 with TRBJ2-2, with 9 bases lining up with TRBD1. CDR1 and CDR2 from the germline V gene are GTSNPN and SVGIG (reference sequence). The CDR3 contains 15 residues. J was trimmed by 3 bases and V by 7 bases; bases with no gene match: 9. CDR3: CAFRLGDRDTGELFF. DNA of the CDR3: TGTGCCTTCCGCCTGGGGGACAGGGACACCGGGGAGCTGTTTTTT.

This chain connects TRBV7-3 to TRBJ2-7; no definite D call. The CDR3 spans 13 residues. The V end was cut by 2 bases, the J end by 0 bases, with 5 bases between. The germline V gene has CDR1 SGHTA and CDR2 FQGTGA. The CDR3 loop reads CASSLSDSYEQYF. Written as DNA, the CDR3 is TGTGCCAGCAGCTTATCAGACTCCTACGAGCAGTACTTC.

This chain links TRBV7-8 with TRBJ1-2; 8 positions match TRBD1. The CDR3 is 15 residues long. Germline V CDR1 and CDR2: SGHVS, FQNEAQ. The V gene end was trimmed by 4 bases and the J gene end by 2 bases; junction bases not matched to a gene: 6. As DNA, the CDR3 is TGTGCCAGCAGCTCCAGGACAGGGACCAACTATGGCTACACCTTC. Amino acids: CASSSRTGTNYGYTF. The full variable domain, rest sourced from reference TRBV7-8 and TRBJ1-2, is GAGVSQSPRYKVAKRGQDVALRCDPISGHVSLFWYQQALGQGPEFLTYFQNEAQLDKSGLPSDRFFAERPEGSVSTLKIQRTQQEDSAVYLCASSSRTGTNYGYTFGSGTRLTVV.

This chain joins TRBV5-6 and TRBJ2-2; 12 bases align to TRBD2. The CDR3 is made up of 17 amino acids. J lost 4 bases, V lost 2 bases, and 6 bases had no gene match. The germline V gene has CDR1 SGHDT and CDR2 YYEEEE. The CDR3 spells CASSFPTSGGVTGELFF. CDR3 DNA: TGTGCCAGCAGCTTCCCGACTAGCGGGGGTGTCACCGGGGAGCTGTTTTTT.

In this sample, this clone turned up a few times. The chain couples TRBV27 to TRBJ2-3, with 7 bases lining up with TRBD1. J was trimmed by 2 bases and V by 4 bases; bases with no gene match: 6. Per germline, CDR1 MNHEY and CDR2 SMNVEV (reference sequence). The CDR3 is made up of 15 amino acids. The CDR3 spells CASSSPGQPTDTQYF. CDR3 nucleotide sequence: TGTGCCAGCAGTTCTCCGGGACAGCCCACAGATACGCAGTATTTT.

The chain links TRBV9 to TRBJ1-1; D remains unclear. V gave up 4 bases and J gave up 2 bases, with 6 bases separating them. Germline V gives CDR1 SGDLS, CDR2 YYNGEE. The CDR3 runs to 12 residues. CDR3 region: CASSPPNTEAFF. The DNA for the CDR3 is TGTGCCAGCAGCCCTCCCAACACTGAAGCTTTCTTT.

V gene TRBV6-5 combines with J gene TRBJ2-5, with a weak D call TRBD1 (6 bases). V was trimmed by 11 bases and J by 3 bases, leaving 13 bases between them. The CDR3 spans 12 residues. The V gene's germline CDR1 is MNHEY and CDR2 SVGAGI. CDR3 bases: TGTGCCGCAGGGGAGCGTAAAGAGACCCAGTACTTC. Translation gives CAAGERKETQYF.

The V call is TRBV4-3, the J call TRBJ2-6, with a tentative D call TRBD2 (6 bases). Trimming removed 5 bases at V and 0 bases at J, with 11 bases between. Germline lookup yields CDR1 LGHNA and CDR2 YSLEER. The CDR3 extends over 16 amino acids. As DNA, the CDR3 is TGCGCCAGCAGCTGGGGACTCAGCTCTGGGGCCAACGTCCTGACTTTC. Its translation: CASSWGLSSGANVLTF.

V and J are TRBV6-1 and TRBJ1-4; 8 bases line up with TRBD1. The CDR3 consists of 12 residues. Germline CDR1 and CDR2: MNHNS and SASEGT. V shed 4 bases, J shed 14 bases, and the junction held 6 bases outside the gene matches. The CDR3 region is CASSVGQGPLFF. In DNA form, the CDR3 reads TGTGCCAGCAGTGTAGGACAGGGCCCCCTGTTTTTT.

The rearrangement joins TRBV21-1 to TRBJ1-1; the tabulated D call, TRBD1, remains unverified against the DNA. TRBV21-1 is flagged as a pseudogene. The CDR3 length is 15 residues. This CDR3 is CASNRGRAMNTEAFF. DNA of the CDR3: TGTGCCAGTAACAGGGGGCGGGCGATGAACACTGAAGCTTTCTTT.

This chain connects TRBV28 to TRBJ1-2, with D unclear. V was clipped by 3 bases and J by 4 bases, with 9 bases between them. The CDR3 length is 13 residues. CDR1 and CDR2 (germline): MDHEN, SYDVKM. This CDR3 is CASSLGRIYGYTF. The CDR3 DNA is TGTGCCAGCAGTTTGGGCAGAATCTATGGCTACACCTTC.

The chain uses TRBV7-3 and TRBJ1-1, with D unresolved. The CDR3 loop spans 13 amino acids. Germline V gene lookup returns CDR1 SGHTA and CDR2 FQGTGA. V was shortened by 3 bases and J by 2 bases, with 7 bases between the two germline ends. The CDR3 protein is CASSFTVNTEAFF. The CDR3 DNA reads TGTGCCAGCAGCTTCACAGTCAACACTGAAGCTTTCTTT.